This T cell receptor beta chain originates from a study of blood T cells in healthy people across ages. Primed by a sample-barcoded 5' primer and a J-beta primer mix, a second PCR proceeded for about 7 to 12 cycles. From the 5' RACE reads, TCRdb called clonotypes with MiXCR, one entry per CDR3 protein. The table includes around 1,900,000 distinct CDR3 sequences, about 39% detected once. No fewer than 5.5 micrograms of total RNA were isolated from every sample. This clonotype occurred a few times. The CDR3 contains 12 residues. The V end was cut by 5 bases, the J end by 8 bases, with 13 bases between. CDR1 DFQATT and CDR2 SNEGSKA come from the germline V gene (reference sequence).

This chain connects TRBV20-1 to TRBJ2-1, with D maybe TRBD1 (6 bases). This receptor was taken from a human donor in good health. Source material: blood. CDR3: CSAHSGAHEQFF. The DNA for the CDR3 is TGCAGTGCTCACTCAGGGGCTCATGAGCAGTTCTTC.